This entry is about one T cell receptor beta chain. What it recognizes is unknown. This sample was included in a study of shared clonotypes between healthy human individuals. Study context: Per donor, CD8 memory used one plate, CD8 naive used two, CD4 memory used three and CD4 naive used three.

Repertoires were generated with immunoSEQ multiplex PCR, while TCRdb's copy carries only in-frame clones and drops some. This sample has about a million clones, with 77% found just once. Study results and limitations: Deeper or shallower sequencing was expected to change how clonotypes are shared among donors.

All participating donors were Caucasian adults from Nashville, Tennessee. CD4+ cells were split into CD45RA+ naive and CD45RA-negative memory subsets. The TCR was taken from a man aged 18 to 29 in good health. Some clones in this sample may be carry-over from other donors' samples. Material: memory CD4+ T cells from PBMCs. Indicated subset: CD45RA-negative fraction.

CDR3 region: CASSLAGASQYEQYF. The CDR3 DNA reads TGTGCCAGCAGCTTGGCCGGGGCTAGCCAGTACGAGCAGTACTTC. This chain links TRBV5-4 with TRBJ2-7; D may match TRBD1 or TRBD2 (5 bases each). Germline lookup yields CDR1 SGHNT and CDR2 YYREEE (reference sequence). V lost 0 bases and J 4 bases, leaving 14 bases between the germline ends. The CDR3 runs 15 residues.